This T cell receptor beta chain appears in the sequencing data of a study of CD8 T cells in ankylosing spondylitis. Libraries of TCR beta came from quantitative 5'-RACE with molecular barcodes. TCRdb reprocessed the 5' RACE reads via MiXCR and lists one record per CDR3 protein. The profile shows approximately 110,000 distinct CDR3 sequences, 24% of them singletons. The origin of this receptor is a male donor with ankylosing spondylitis. Sequencing input: synovial fluid, either unsorted or a sorted T cell fraction (not recorded which).

In DNA form, the CDR3 reads TGTGCCAGCAGCTCCTGGGACAGGGATTTAGATACGCAGTATTTT. Protein product: CASSSWDRDLDTQYF. The chain has TRBV5-5 and TRBJ2-3; 9 bases are a match to TRBD1. V gave up 3 bases and J gave up 5 bases; unmatched junction bases: 7. Germline loops: CDR1 SGHKS, CDR2 YYEKEE (reference sequence). The CDR3 totals 15 residues.